Here is one TCR beta chain with its context. This specimen belongs to a study of blood T cell repertoires in COVID-19. Study background: COVID-19 samples collected from the United States, Italy and Spain covered acute and convalescent phases.

In the original workflow: The authors estimated nucleated cell counts from reference gene primer amplification. Measured with immunoSEQ multiplex PCR; TCRdb has only the in-frame clones, and not every one. V and J calls and clone size are those listed in that table; D and trimming were worked out from the DNA. This sample has around 300,000 clones; 88% occur once, and the top ten carry 5%. Enrolled through a virtual design, the participants were between 18 and 89 years of age and came from about two dozen US areas. Membership in each cohort depended on participant-reported clinical history. The sample was PBMCs or T cells enriched from blood (not recorded which). This TCR derives from a man aged 25 to 45 who had recovered from COVID-19.

The DNA of the CDR3 is TGCGCCAGCAGCCTCCGGGACAGGCCTAATAATTCACCCCTCCACTTT. Encoded protein: CASSLRDRPNNSPLHF. V gene TRBV5-1 combines with J gene TRBJ1-6; 8 bases agree with TRBD1. With 4 bases clipped from V and 5 bases from J, the junction kept 8 bases outside the gene matches. CDR3 length equals 16 residues. CDR1 and CDR2 from the germline V gene are SGHRS and YFSETQ.